The clone carrying this T cell receptor beta chain occurred a few times. One entry per CDR3 protein results from TCRdb running MiXCR on the RACE reads. The sample lists fewer than 300,000 distinct CDR3 sequences, about 7.7% occurring once. The data derive from a study of human T cells and chemical hapten exposure. Background on the study: Chiefly female patients presented with alopecia areata, totalis or universalis.

Trimming left V 2 bases short and J 5 bases short, with 12 bases between. The CDR3 has 14 residues. Per germline, CDR1 MNHEY and CDR2 SVGEGT. Stated time point: pre-sensitization, week 0. Treatment noted: therapeutic diphenylcyclopropenone sensitization with weekly scalp DPC. Unseparated into fractions, whole blood served as the source from which total RNA was extracted. The receptor was isolated from a man aged 18 to 30 with alopecia areata. Some clones in this sample may be carry-over from other donors' samples. This chain connects TRBV6-2 or TRBV6-3 to TRBJ2-5, with D possibly TRBD1 on 5 matching bases. The specimen comprised whole blood, sampled in connection with sensitization to the hapten diphenylcyclopropenone (DPC). The CDR3 DNA reads as TGTGCCAGCAGTTACCGTAGGGGCGCGGAGACCCAGTACTTC. Its translation: CASSYRRGAETQYF.